This T cell receptor beta chain was captured by sequencing in a study of response to subunit inactivated influenza vaccine. TCRdb used MiXCR to reprocess the RT-PCR reads, holding one entry per CDR3 protein. The sample shows 450,000 to 700,000 distinct CDR3 sequences, around 15% of them seen only once. Turning to this clonotype: Its antigen is still unknown.

General observations from the study: With each seasonal influenza vaccination, the authors suggested, few new T cells are recruited.

The sequence was obtained from a man between 45 and 60 years old who received an inactivated influenza vaccine. Sequencing used PBMCs from blood, obtained 11 to 12 days after vaccination.

CDR3 DNA sequence: TGCGCCAGCAGTCAGGCGACTAGCGGGGGGCAACGATTCAACACCGGGGAGCTGTTTTTT. This sequence encodes CASSQATSGGQRFNTGELFF. The chain joins TRBV23-1 to TRBJ2-2; 13 bases fit TRBD2. TRBV23-1 is labeled an ORF, and its function is uncertain. The CDR3 contains 20 residues. With V trimmed by 3 bases and J by 2 bases, 12 bases remained unmatched.